The rows below give T cell receptor beta chains drawn from one sample of a study of shared clonotypes between healthy human individuals. Sequenced by immunoSEQ multiplex PCR; TCRdb stores in-frame clones only, minus some. The sample consists of approximately 2,000,000 clones, around 93% of them appearing once. Sequenced input: naive CD4+ T cells from PBMCs. These receptors were taken from a man aged 18 to 30 in good health. Some clones in this sample may be carry-over from other donors' samples. CDR3s include the opening cysteine and the closing phenylalanine or tryptophan. Each record gives: V gene, CDR3 protein.

V gene: TRBV2
CDR3 protein: CASRDGTSGRWSYNEQFF

V gene: TRBV11-2
CDR3 protein: CASSYAETQYF

V gene: TRBV11-2
CDR3 protein: CASSHAGTENTEAFF

V gene: TRBV28
CDR3 protein: CASSLQGVGEKLFF

V gene: TRBV5-1
CDR3 protein: CASSLDRGVDTQYF

V gene: TRBV5-8
CDR3 protein: CASSLWSQENIQYF

V gene: TRBV5-1
CDR3 protein: CASSWGWTGAYEQYF

V gene: TRBV7-3
CDR3 protein: CASSFDNTGELFF

V gene: TRBV4-1
CDR3 protein: CASSRRREYF

V gene: TRBV18
CDR3 protein: CASSPRSDRWLF

V gene: TRBV7-8
CDR3 protein: CASGDRASYEQYF

V gene: TRBV28
CDR3 protein: CASSLGGTNYGYTF

V gene: TRBV27
CDR3 protein: CASSRTPGLIYEQYF

V gene: TRBV6-5
CDR3 protein: CASSYVPPPGANVLTF

V gene: TRBV7-3
CDR3 protein: CASSLIGAPRNEQFF

V gene: TRBV11-2
CDR3 protein: CASSLRLAQPHEQYF

V gene: TRBV18
CDR3 protein: CASSPFRTPNEQFF

V gene: TRBV7-2
CDR3 protein: CASSLNRGHNEQFF

V gene: TRBV9
CDR3 protein: CASSVEGTAGGGNEQFF

V gene: TRBV10-3
CDR3 protein: CAISGRGGAHEQFF

V gene: TRBV18
CDR3 protein: CASSPTTDRRVNTEAFF

V gene: TRBV11-2
CDR3 protein: CASSSYRGGQETQYF

V gene: TRBV6-1
CDR3 protein: CASSVRSTDTQYF